What follows are 2 T cell receptor beta chains derived from one specimen sequenced in a study of beta chain features in type 1 diabetes. The entirety of the isolated RNA underwent reverse transcription, so expressed TCRB transcripts were sequenced. Using immunoSEQ multiplex PCR, the repertoire was profiled, and TCRdb retains in-frame clones only, with some absent. The sample consists of some 220,000 clones, roughly 10% of them appearing once. Material for sequencing was central memory CD4+ T cells from blood. The receptors shown here come from a young man in good health.

V is TRBV30 and J is TRBJ2-1, with D perhaps matching TRBD2 (5 bases). Germline V gene lookup returns CDR1 GTSNPN and CDR2 SVGIG (reference sequence). V was cut by 2 bases and J by 9 bases, with 14 bases left in between. The CDR3 extends over 13 amino acids. This CDR3 is CAWSYPPRGEQFF. The CDR3 nucleotides read TGTGCCTGGAGTTACCCACCCCGGGGTGAGCAGTTCTTC.

This clone was detected only a few times. DNA of the CDR3: TGCGCCAGCAGCAAGGACAGGGGGAACACTGAAGCTTTCTTT. Its protein product is CASSKDRGNTEAFF. V is TRBV5-1 and J is TRBJ1-1, with 9 bases identical to TRBD1. Germline lookup yields CDR1 SGHRS and CDR2 YFSETQ. The V segment lost 4 bases and the J segment 1 base; nucleotides outside the gene matches: 2. The CDR3 sequence is 14 residues long. Supplemented by reference TRBV5-1 and TRBJ1-1, the full variable domain reads KAGVTQTPRYLIKTRGQQVTLSCSPISGHRSVSWYQQTPGQGLQFLFEYFSETQRNKGNFPGRFSGRQFSNSRSEMNVSTLELGDSALYLCASSKDRGNTEAFFGQGTRLTVV.